A single sample is the source of the 27 T cell receptor beta chains below, sequenced in a study of T cell repertoires in cytomegalovirus infection. TCRdb independently ran MiXCR on the reads; one entry per CDR3 protein. The data show under 500,000 distinct CDR3 sequences, roughly 42% seen once. For these receptors, no antigen is known. The sample consisted of cultured PBMCs, taken from culture after CMV antigen stimulation. The receptors originated from a human donor in good health (CMV status not recorded). Some clones in this sample may be carry-over from other donors' samples.

In this sample, this clonotype turned up a few times. The V gene is TRBV12-3 or TRBV12-4, the J gene TRBJ2-7; 7 bases fit TRBD2. This CDR3 is built from 15 residues. J lost 0 bases, V lost 6 bases, and 8 bases had no gene match. For the CDR3, the DNA is TGTGCCAGCAGCCTCCGGGACTACAGCTCCTACGAGCAGTACTTC. Translation gives CASSLRDYSSYEQYF.

The V call is TRBV4-1, the J call TRBJ1-2, with 9 bases matching TRBD1. V lost 4 bases, J lost 4 bases, and 7 bases stayed unmatched. The CDR3 sequence is 15 residues long. Germline V gene sequence: CDR1 MGHRA, CDR2 YSYEKL. CDR3 residues: CASSPQRTGVYGYTF. Written as DNA, the CDR3 is TGCGCCAGCAGCCCTCAGCGGACAGGGGTCTATGGCTACACCTTC.

The rearrangement links TRBV7-2 to TRBJ2-7; 8 bases are a match to TRBD2. Germline assignment: CDR1 SGHTA and CDR2 FQGNSA. CDR3 size: 15 residues. The V segment lost 1 base and the J segment 2 bases; nucleotides outside the gene matches: 4. The CDR3, as DNA: TGTGCCAGCAGCTTAGGGTCACTAGCGGCCTACGAGCAGTACTTC. This encodes CASSLGSLAAYEQYF.

The V gene is TRBV20-1, the J gene TRBJ2-5, with 9 bases aligning to TRBD2. The germline CDR1 and CDR2 sequences are DFQATT and SNEGSKA (reference sequence). This CDR3 region has 15 residues. Trimming removed 3 bases from V and 0 bases from J; junction bases left unmatched: 5. The CDR3 protein is CSARGLATHQETQYF. The CDR3, as DNA: TGCAGTGCTAGGGGACTAGCAACGCACCAAGAGACCCAGTACTTC.

The chain combines TRBV6-1 with TRBJ2-3; 15 positions agree with TRBD2. The trim removed 10 bases at V and 6 bases at J, leaving 5 bases unmatched. The CDR3 length is 14 residues. Germline V gene data show CDR1 as MNHNS and CDR2 as SASEGT. The CDR3 region is CATVGLAGGDTQYF. The CDR3 DNA is TGTGCCACCGTGGGACTAGCGGGAGGTGATACGCAGTATTTT.

V and J are TRBV4-1 and TRBJ2-1; a possible D gene is TRBD2 (6 bases). This CDR3 region has 15 residues. V was trimmed by 1 base and J by 4 bases, leaving 11 bases between them. The germline V gene has CDR1 MGHRA and CDR2 YSYEKL. CDR3 in DNA: TGCGCCAGCAGCCAAGTCCCGGGGGATTACAATGAGCAGTTCTTC. This sequence encodes CASSQVPGDYNEQFF.

The sample holds a few counts of this clonotype. The chain uses TRBV6-1 and TRBJ2-6, with D perhaps matching TRBD1 (8 bases). Trimming stripped 6 bases from V and 4 bases from J, with 19 bases between. The V gene's germline CDR1 is MNHNS and CDR2 SASEGT. The CDR3 totals 17 residues. CDR3 nucleotide sequence: TGTGCCAGCAGCCCAAGGGGGGGGACAGGCGGGGCCAACGTCCTGACTTTC. It codes for CASSPRGGTGGANVLTF.

The chain links TRBV7-9 to TRBJ2-7, with TRBD1 matching over 8 bases. The germline CDR1 and CDR2 sequences are SEHNR and FQNEAQ (reference sequence). The length of the CDR3 is 12 residues. V was clipped by 5 bases and J by 12 bases; unmatched bases: 9. CDR3 residues: CASSTETTGVYF. The CDR3 bases are TGTGCCAGCAGCACCGAGACGACAGGGGTGTACTTC. Together with reference TRBV7-9 and TRBJ2-7, the CDR3 gives the full variable domain: DTGVSQNPRHKITKRGQNVTFRCDPISEHNRLYWYRQTLGQGPEFLTYFQNEAQLEKSRLLSDRFSAERPKGSFSTLEIQRTEQGDSAMYLCASSTETTGVYFGPGTRLTVT.

This chain links TRBV27 with TRBJ2-3; D possibly corresponds to TRBD2 (6 bases). The CDR3 is 16 amino acids. V shed 2 bases and J shed 0 bases, with 12 bases lying between them. The germline gives CDR1 MNHEY, CDR2 SMNVEV (reference sequence). The CDR3 protein is CASSLNPGVSTDTQYF. CDR3 bases: TGTGCCAGCAGTTTAAATCCGGGGGTAAGCACAGATACGCAGTATTTT.

This clonotype was observed a handful of times. The chain links TRBV30 to TRBJ2-3, with TRBD2 as a possible D gene (5 bases). V was clipped by 8 bases and J by 0 bases, with 12 bases between them. Germline assignment: CDR1 GTSNPN and CDR2 SVGIG (reference sequence). The length of the CDR3 is 13 residues. In nucleotides, the CDR3 is TGTGCCATTTCCGGGATTAGCACAGATACGCAGTATTTT. This gives the protein CAISGISTDTQYF.

Only a few counts were recorded for this clonotype. The chain uses TRBV7-8 and TRBJ2-1, with D possibly being TRBD2 (5 bases). This CDR3 is built from 17 residues. V lost 5 bases and J lost 0, with 17 bases in between. In germline, CDR1 is SGHVS, CDR2 FQNEAQ. This CDR3 reads CASSLRTSSSSYNEQFF. The CDR3 DNA reads as TGTGCCAGCAGCCTAAGGACTTCCTCAAGCTCCTACAATGAGCAGTTCTTC. The whole variable domain, filled in from reference TRBV7-8 and TRBJ2-1, reads GAGVSQSPRYKVAKRGQDVALRCDPISGHVSLFWYQQALGQGPEFLTYFQNEAQLDKSGLPSDRFFAERPEGSVSTLKIQRTQQEDSAVYLCASSLRTSSSSYNEQFFGPGTRLTVL.

The chain combines TRBV10-3 with TRBJ1-1; no definite D call. V lost 2 bases, J lost 5 bases, and 3 bases lay in between. The CDR3 runs 11 residues. The germline V gene encodes CDR1 ENHRY and CDR2 SYGVKD. The CDR3 here is CAISERTEAFF. The DNA of the CDR3 is TGTGCCATCAGTGAGCGAACTGAAGCTTTCTTT.

The rearrangement links TRBV12-3 or TRBV12-4 to TRBJ2-7; possibly TRBD1 for D (5 bases). V lost 5 bases and J lost 6, with 14 bases in between. The CDR3 runs 13 residues. DNA for the CDR3: TGTGCCAGCAGTCGCCAGGGTTATGGCGAGCAGTACTTC. It is translated as CASSRQGYGEQYF.

The genes are TRBV24-1 and TRBJ1-3, with D possibly being TRBD1 (5 bases). Looked up from germline, CDR1 is KGHDR and CDR2 is SFDVKD. V was pared by 9 bases and J by 0 bases, with 17 bases between. The CDR3 is 16 residues long. As DNA, the CDR3 is TGTGCCACCCCCGGGACCGTAAAACACTCTGGAAACACCATATATTTT. Translation gives CATPGTVKHSGNTIYF.

This chain joins TRBV27 and TRBJ1-4, with D perhaps matching TRBD1 (5 bases). V lost 0 bases and J lost 8, with 19 bases in between. Germline V gene sequence: CDR1 MNHEY, CDR2 SMNVEV (reference sequence). The CDR3 length is 17 residues. The CDR3 bases are TGTGCCAGCAGTTTATCCGGCGACACCTCTTGGGGGGAAAAACTGTTTTTT. This translates into CASSLSGDTSWGEKLFF. Full variable domain (outside the CDR3, taken from reference TRBV27 and TRBJ1-4): EAQVTQNPRYLITVTGKKLTVTCSQNMNHEYMSWYRQDPGLGLRQIYYSMNVEVTDKGDVPEGYKVSRKEKRNFPLILESPSPNQTSLYFCASSLSGDTSWGEKLFFGSGTQLSVL.

The chain carries TRBV5-6 and TRBJ2-1; D possibly corresponds to TRBD1 (5 bases). The CDR3 contains 16 residues. CDR1 and CDR2 (germline): SGHDT, YYEEEE. The V end was cut by 4 bases, the J end by 4 bases, with 18 bases between. DNA of the CDR3: TGTGCCAGCAGCGGCATCGACAGCCCCTGGTACAATGAGCAGTTCTTC. Translating gives CASSGIDSPWYNEQFF.

The chain employs TRBV6-2 or TRBV6-3 and TRBJ2-7; maybe TRBD2 (5 bases). Germline V lookup: CDR1 MNHEY, CDR2 SVGEGT. The CDR3 runs to 17 residues. Trimming shortened V by 5 bases and J by 0 bases, and 20 bases separated the two germline ends. In DNA, the CDR3 is TGTGCCAGCAGTAAGGGAGTTTGGTCTGCGAGCTCCTACGAGCAGTACTTC. Its protein product is CASSKGVWSASSYEQYF.

This clonotype was seen only a few times. CDR3 nucleotides: TGTGCCAGCAGTGAATATTATAGCAATCAGCCCCAGCATTTT. It translates to CASSEYYSNQPQHF. The chain combines TRBV6-1 with TRBJ1-5; D ambiguous. The V end lost 2 bases, the J end lost 0 bases, and 5 bases lay between the germline ends. This CDR3 spans 14 amino acids. Germline CDR1 reads MNHNS; CDR2 reads SASEGT.

This chain connects TRBV6-1 to TRBJ2-3, with D possibly being TRBD1 or TRBD2 (6 bases each). Germline CDR1 and CDR2: MNHNS and SASEGT. CDR3 length: 14 amino acids. V was trimmed by 6 bases and J by 4 bases, leaving 14 bases between them. The CDR3 DNA reads as TGTGCCAGCAGGACCGCGGAGGGGGCAGATACGCAGTATTTT. Its translation is CASRTAEGADTQYF.

The CDR3 sequence: CSADIPSRTSGRAGDIQYF. In DNA form, the CDR3 reads TGCAGCGCCGACATACCATCTAGGACTAGCGGGAGGGCGGGGGACATTCAGTACTTC. The rearrangement links TRBV29-1 to TRBJ2-4, with 15 nucleotides matching TRBD2. V shed 7 bases, J shed 8 bases, and the junction held 21 bases outside the gene matches. The V gene's germline CDR1 is SQVTM and CDR2 ANQGSEA. This CDR3 spans 19 amino acids.

This clonotype was found a few times. The chain has TRBV10-3 and TRBJ1-6; 9 positions match TRBD1. J was trimmed by 7 bases and V by 4 bases; bases with no gene match: 2. Germline lookup yields CDR1 ENHRY and CDR2 SYGVKD. This CDR3 region has 14 residues. This CDR3 reads CAISGGQGNSPLHF. Written as DNA, the CDR3 is TGTGCCATCAGTGGCGGACAGGGGAATTCACCCCTCCACTTT.

V is TRBV6-1 and J is TRBJ1-6, with 8 bases aligning to TRBD1. CDR1 and CDR2 (germline): MNHNS, SASEGT. V gave up 2 bases and J gave up 1 base; unmatched junction bases: 19. The CDR3 is 22 residues long. The CDR3 nucleotides are TGTGCCAGCAGTGAACAACCCTCGCCACAGGGGGAGAGATTATCCTATAATTCACCCCTCCACTTT. This translates into CASSEQPSPQGERLSYNSPLHF.

The genes are TRBV6-8 and TRBJ2-3; D remains ambiguous. Germline CDR1 reads MNHGY; CDR2 reads SAAAGT. V lost 7 bases to trimming and J lost 0 bases, with 8 bases between them. CDR3 length: 13 amino acids. CDR3 DNA sequence: TGTGCCAGCATAGGACCTAGCACAGATACGCAGTATTTT. Its protein is CASIGPSTDTQYF.

The chain joins TRBV11-2 to TRBJ2-1; a weak D match, TRBD1 (5 bases). The germline CDR1 and CDR2 sequences are SGHAT and FQNNGV. CDR3 size: 13 residues. V was shortened by 2 bases and J by 6 bases, with 8 bases between the two germline ends. The CDR3 DNA sequence: TGTGCCAGCAGCTTACAGGGCCTCAATGAGCAGTTCTTC. Translating gives CASSLQGLNEQFF.

This clonotype was seen only once. CDR3: CASSSGQRINQPQHF. The CDR3 DNA follows: TGTGCCAGCAGCTCGGGACAGCGTATAAACCAGCCCCAGCATTTT. The chain couples TRBV5-8 to TRBJ1-5; 7 bases match TRBD1. Trimming at V came to 3 bases and at J to 7 bases, leaving 10 bases not matched to a gene. Germline V gene sequence: CDR1 SGHTS, CDR2 YDEGEE. The CDR3 runs 15 residues.

V gene TRBV20-1 combines with J gene TRBJ2-7, with 9 bases lining up with TRBD2. Looked up from germline, CDR1 is DFQATT and CDR2 is SNEGSKA (reference sequence). V lost 5 bases to trimming and J lost 1 base; unmatched junction nucleotides: 3. CDR3 size: 13 residues. CDR3: CSAASGVSYEQYF. The DNA of the CDR3 is TGCAGTGCTGCTAGCGGGGTTTCCTACGAGCAGTACTTC.

The chain employs TRBV6-8 and TRBJ1-4; TRBD1 agrees at 8 bases. The CDR3 totals 15 residues. Losses at the gene ends were 6 bases for V and 6 bases for J; bases not matched to a gene: 9. CDR1 and CDR2 from the germline V gene are MNHGY and SAAAGT. The CDR3 region has the DNA TGTGCCAGCAGATCCGACAGGGGAGGGGATGAAAAACTGTTTTTT. It translates to CASRSDRGGDEKLFF.